This T cell receptor (beta chain) was captured by sequencing in a study of early T cells in non-severe SARS-CoV-2 infection (dated by TCRdb to the early 2020s). Broadly, across the study: TCR sequencing used bulk RNA from unsorted whole blood, so alpha and beta chains could not be paired. The paper as a whole reports these results and caveats: VDJdb matching was skewed toward anti-spike CD8 responses and likely underestimated virus-specific expansions by missing private and CD4 specificities.

V loses 6 bases, J loses 8 bases, and the germline ends lie 15 bases apart. The CDR3 goes from the cysteine to the phenylalanine over 13 residues. Just the 39-base CDR3 DNA is kept, in frame starting at base 1. For CDR1 and CDR2, the germline V gene (reference sequence) lists LNHDA and SQIVND. The study was a case-control design nested within a healthcare worker cohort in London, UK, with weekly nasopharyngeal swab PCR tests and blood sampling. Between 23 and 31 March 2020, the week of the UK lockdown, healthcare workers were enrolled and then followed up weekly for as long as 16 weeks. Receptors were amplified or captured by 5' RACE. Sequencing relied on a NextSeq 500. In the TCR library protocol, unique molecular identifiers were attached to individual cDNA molecules to correct for PCR bias and sequencing error. Both TCR alpha and beta chains were sequenced, and tight co-correlation was observed between alpha and beta sequence abundances in each sample. The paper's data handling went like this. V gene, J gene and CDR3 annotation of TCR sequences was performed with Decombinator V4. Expanded TCRs were defined as changing significantly between any two time points under a Poisson model with p below 0.0001. Abundances of TCRs were expressed as counts per million after normalisation to the total number of TCRs sequenced in each sample. TRAV1-2 paired with TRAJ12, TRAJ20 or TRAJ33 defined MAIT TCRs, while TRAV10 paired with TRAJ18 defined iNKT TCRs. VDJdb, accessed 1 November 2021, was searched for CMV, EBV and SARS-CoV-2 annotated TCRs, with TCRs annotated for multiple antigens excluded. TCRdb trimmed public reads at Q25 via fastp, called clones via MiXCR and kept in-frame beta chains. Identical CDR3 proteins give one entry, which carries the most common genes and DNA. Here the V and J calls rest on TCRdb's processing, not on the authors' analysis. This sample gives about 29,000 distinct CDR3 sequences in total; roughly 4.7% of them show up just once. Of the sample, over 6% falls within the top ten clones.

Comments on this clonotype: The clone's antigen remains unknown. No much larger clone is present one base from it, and per-base qualities are unavailable.

The chain joins TRBV19 to TRBJ2-3; the D gene is unclear. The clonotype was recovered from an adult who was a healthcare worker with PCR-confirmed SARS-CoV-2 infection or an uninfected control (not recorded which). The sample comprised whole blood. CDR3 sequence: CASSHPTARTQYF. The bases are TGTGCCAGTAGCCACCCGACGGCGCGTACGCAGTATTTT.